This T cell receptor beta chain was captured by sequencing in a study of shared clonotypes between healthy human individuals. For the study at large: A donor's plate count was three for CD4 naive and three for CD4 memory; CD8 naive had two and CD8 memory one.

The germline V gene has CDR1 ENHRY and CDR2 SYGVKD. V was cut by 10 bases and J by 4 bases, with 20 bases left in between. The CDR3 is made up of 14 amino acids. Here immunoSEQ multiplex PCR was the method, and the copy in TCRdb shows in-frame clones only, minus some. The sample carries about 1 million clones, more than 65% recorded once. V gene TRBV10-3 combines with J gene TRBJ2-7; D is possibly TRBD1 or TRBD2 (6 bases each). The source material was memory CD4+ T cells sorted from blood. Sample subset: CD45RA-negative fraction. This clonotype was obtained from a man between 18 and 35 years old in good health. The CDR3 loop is CASGGPDKSYEQYF. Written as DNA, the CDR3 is TGTGCCAGTGGGGGGCCAGATAAGAGTTACGAGCAGTACTTC.